The 16 T cell receptor beta chains below were found in one sample sequenced in a study of blood T cell repertoires in COVID-19. Measured with immunoSEQ multiplex PCR; TCRdb has only the in-frame clones, and not every one. The sample shows fewer than 150,000 clones, approximately 89% of them seen only once. Sequenced: peripheral blood. Receptors were obtained from a human donor in a cohort sampled during active COVID-19.

The chain is built from TRBV4-2 and TRBJ2-2; D might be TRBD2 (5 bases). This CDR3 contains 15 residues. The germline CDR1 and CDR2 sequences are LGHNA and YNFKEQ. The V and J ends lost 0 bases and 6 bases respectively, with 11 bases between them. CDR3 nucleotide sequence: TGTGCCAGCAGCCAAGATTCGATCGGGGCCGGGGAGCTGTTTTTT. Translated, it gives CASSQDSIGAGELFF.

The chain carries TRBV5-1 and TRBJ1-2; TRBD1 is a possible D gene (5 bases). Germline V gives CDR1 SGHRS, CDR2 YFSETQ. The V end was cut by 0 bases, the J end by 2 bases, with 11 bases between. This CDR3 spans 15 amino acids. CDR3 sequence (DNA): TGCGCCAGCAGCTTGGAAGTTTCAGGGAACTATGGCTACACCTTC. As protein: CASSLEVSGNYGYTF.

On this clone: The same CDR3 also results from other DNA sequences found in this sample. The V gene is TRBV9, the J gene TRBJ2-2; weak D call: TRBD1 (5 bases). This CDR3 comprises 15 residues. V lost 0 bases and J lost 4, with 10 bases in between. CDR1 is SGDLS, CDR2 YYNGEE, per germline. CDR3 sequence reads: CASSVERGGTGELFF. DNA for the CDR3: TGTGCCAGCAGCGTAGAAAGGGGCGGCACCGGGGAGCTGTTTTTT. Together with reference TRBV9 and TRBJ2-2, the CDR3 gives the full variable domain: DSGVTQTPKHLITATGQRVTLRCSPRSGDLSVYWYQQSLDQGLQFLIQYYNGEERAKGNILERFSAQQFPDLHSELNLSSLELGDSALYFCASSVERGGTGELFFGEGSRLTVL.

With regard to this clone: This CDR3 is also generated by other DNA sequences in the sample. The chain uses TRBV2 and TRBJ1-1; possibly TRBD1 for D (5 bases). The CDR3 has 13 residues. Germline CDR1 is SNHLY and CDR2 is FYNNEI. The V and J ends lost 5 bases and 2 bases respectively, with 9 bases between them. CDR3 coding DNA: TGTGCCAGCAGTAGAGACAGAAACACTGAAGCTTTCTTT. Its translation: CASSRDRNTEAFF. The full variable domain, rest sourced from reference TRBV2 and TRBJ1-1, is EPEVTQTPSHQVTQMGQEVILRCVPISNHLYFYWYRQILGQKVEFLVSFYNNEISEKSEIFDDQFSVERPDGSNFTLKIRSTKLEDSAMYFCASSRDRNTEAFFGQGTRLTVV.

The chain couples TRBV18 to TRBJ2-7; weak D call: TRBD2 (5 bases). Trimming cost V 6 bases and J 5 bases, with 11 bases left between them. The CDR3 consists of 12 residues. Germline CDR1 and CDR2: KGHSH and LQKENI. The CDR3 coding sequence is TGTGCCAGCTCCCGATTCGGGGACGAGCAGTACGTC. This gives the protein CASSRFGDEQYV.

The V call is TRBV5-4, the J call TRBJ1-2, with D uncertain. The germline V and J ends were trimmed by 0 bases and 1 base, with 7 bases remaining between them. The CDR3 has 14 residues. Germline V lookup: CDR1 SGHNT, CDR2 YYREEE (reference sequence). CDR3 in DNA: TGTGCCAGCAGCTTGGGCGGTTATAACTATGGCTACACCTTC. Amino acids: CASSLGGYNYGYTF.

The V and J genes are TRBV5-3 and TRBJ2-7; 10 bases are a match to TRBD2. TRBV5-3 falls under the ORF class, with uncertain function. The CDR3 runs to 14 residues. V gave up 7 bases and J gave up 4 bases; unmatched junction bases: 8. The CDR3 spells CARPEREGGYEQYV. Here the CDR3 DNA reads TGTGCCAGACCGGAGCGGGAGGGAGGGTACGAGCAGTACGTC.

The CDR3 spells CASSQESLSDRNTEAFF. CDR3 nucleotide sequence: TGCGCCAGCAGCCAAGAATCCCTAAGCGACAGGAACACTGAAGCTTTCTTT. This chain joins TRBV4-3 and TRBJ1-1; possible D gene TRBD1, 5 bases. There are 17 residues in the CDR3. V was clipped by 0 bases and J by 1 base, with 15 bases between them. The V gene's germline CDR1 is LGHNA and CDR2 YSLEER.

The V gene is TRBV11-2, the J gene TRBJ1-6, with TRBD1 identical over 8 bases. The V gene end was trimmed by 7 bases and the J gene end by 3 bases; junction bases not matched to a gene: 2. This CDR3 comprises 14 residues. The germline CDR1 and CDR2 sequences are SGHAT and FQNNGV. The CDR3 DNA is TGTGCCAGCAACGACAGGGGCTATAATTCACCCCTCCACTTT. This translates into CASNDRGYNSPLHF.

The genes are TRBV5-4 and TRBJ1-1; no clear D. The CDR3 covers 13 residues. The germline V and J ends were trimmed by 2 bases and 4 bases, with 9 bases remaining between them. The V gene's germline CDR1 is SGHNT and CDR2 YYREEE (reference sequence). The CDR3 is CASSFLPSTEAFF. The CDR3 nucleotides read TGTGCCAGCAGCTTTCTCCCGTCCACTGAAGCTTTCTTT.

V is TRBV2 and J is TRBJ1-2, with D possibly matching TRBD1 (6 bases). The germline CDR1 and CDR2 sequences are SNHLY and FYNNEI. This CDR3 comprises 14 residues. The germline V and J ends were trimmed by 7 bases and 8 bases, with 20 bases remaining between them. The CDR3 DNA reads TGTGCCAGCAAAAATCAGGGGACCCCAGGAGGCTACACCTTC. This encodes CASKNQGTPGGYTF.

CDR3 amino acids: CASSLGQGFSTDTQYF. CDR3 coding DNA: TGTGCCAGCAGCTTAGGGCAGGGGTTTAGCACAGATACGCAGTATTTT. The chain couples TRBV7-6 to TRBJ2-3, with a possible D match to TRBD1 (6 bases). The CDR3 runs 16 residues. Germline V lookup: CDR1 SGHVS, CDR2 FNYEAQ. V was clipped by 1 base and J by 0 bases, with 11 bases between them.

The chain couples TRBV12-3 or TRBV12-4 to TRBJ2-6; D unclear. CDR3 size: 12 residues. V was shortened by 8 bases and J by 2 bases, with 4 bases between the two germline ends. The CDR3 DNA sequence: TGTGCCAGCTTAACTGGGGCCAACGTCCTGACTTTC. Translated: CASLTGANVLTF.

The gene calls are TRBV7-8 and TRBJ2-7, with 9 bases identical to TRBD2. The junction had 4 bases not matched to a gene; V was cut back by 4 bases and J by 6 bases. This CDR3 contains 13 residues. Germline lookup yields CDR1 SGHVS and CDR2 FQNEAQ. In nucleotides, the CDR3 is TGTGCCAGCAGCTCAAAAGCGGGAGGCGAGCAGTACGTC. The encoded protein is CASSSKAGGEQYV.

This chain joins TRBV6-4 and TRBJ2-7; 8 bases are a match to TRBD2. V lost 3 bases, J lost 9 bases, and 22 bases stayed unmatched. This CDR3 comprises 18 residues. Germline lookup yields CDR1 MRHNA and CDR2 SNTAGT. CDR3 region: CASSEVQCGREATGGQYV. For the CDR3, the DNA is TGTGCCAGCAGTGAAGTCCAGTGCGGGCGGGAGGCCACGGGGGGGCAGTACGTC.

The chain couples TRBV20-1 to TRBJ1-1; possibly TRBD1 for D (5 bases). Germline CDR1 and CDR2: DFQATT and SNEGSKA (reference sequence). This CDR3 comprises 14 residues. V shed 3 bases and J shed 8 bases, with 19 bases lying between them. The CDR3 sequence is CSASPRGKIGEAFF. In DNA form, the CDR3 reads TGCAGTGCTAGTCCAAGGGGCAAGATCGGAGAAGCTTTCTTT.